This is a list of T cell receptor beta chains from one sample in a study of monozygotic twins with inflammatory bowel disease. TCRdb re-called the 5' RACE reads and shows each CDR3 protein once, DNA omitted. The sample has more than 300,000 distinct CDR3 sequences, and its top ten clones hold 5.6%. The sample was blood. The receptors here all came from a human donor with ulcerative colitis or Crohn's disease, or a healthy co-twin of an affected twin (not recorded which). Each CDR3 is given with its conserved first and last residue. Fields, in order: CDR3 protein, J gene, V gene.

CASSQVGLYRSAKETQYF	TRBJ2-5	TRBV4-2
CASSEEVTGANVLTF	TRBJ2-6	TRBV2
CSARADRGLADEQFF	TRBJ2-1	TRBV20-1
CASHPRGAHPSYEQYF	TRBJ2-7	TRBV23-1
CASSLDLVPLSYEQYF	TRBJ2-7	TRBV5-4
CASSQAVQGRDTQYF	TRBJ2-3	TRBV4-3
CASSRQDNQPQHF	TRBJ1-5	TRBV27
CSVSGGGIDEQYF	TRBJ2-7	TRBV29-1
CASSRRQSSYNEQFF	TRBJ2-1	TRBV7-2
CSVSRESTDTQYF	TRBJ2-3	TRBV29-1
CASSWGSSGHNEQFF	TRBJ2-1	TRBV7-8
CASSYTYSSGAFF	TRBJ1-1	TRBV6-5
CASSLFSGANVLTF	TRBJ2-6	TRBV12-3/TRBV12-4
CASSPGGGLLLRNTIYF	TRBJ1-3	TRBV4-3
CASSQDQGNTIYF	TRBJ1-3	TRBV4-3
CASSIRTGPNQPQHF	TRBJ1-5	TRBV19
CASSPERVRTEAFF	TRBJ1-1	TRBV5-1
CASSSRLETTDTQYF	TRBJ2-3	TRBV7-9
CATAFSLENRETQYF	TRBJ2-5	TRBV24-1
CASSQEWSRTGELFF	TRBJ2-2	TRBV4-2
CSAYPPILNEQFF	TRBJ2-1	TRBV20-1
CASSSAFSTDTQYF	TRBJ2-3	TRBV7-2
CSALRTVSGEKLFF	TRBJ1-4	TRBV20-1
CASRPSRSYEQYF	TRBJ2-7	TRBV3-1
CASSLEGTGGALETQYF	TRBJ2-5	TRBV7-6
CSARDLRQTQYF	TRBJ2-5	TRBV20-1
CASSLRGQGPSFSGNTIYF	TRBJ1-3	TRBV12-3/TRBV12-4
CAVKGRSNTGELFF	TRBJ2-2	TRBV6-1
CASSIGGRGTEAFF	TRBJ1-1	TRBV6-1
CASSSRTSSAGETQYF	TRBJ2-5	TRBV12-3/TRBV12-4
CASRDRVWSGYTF	TRBJ1-2	TRBV6-5
CASRPILGTRYF	TRBJ2-3	TRBV2
CASSRGGGYNEQFF	TRBJ2-1	TRBV13
CASSLVGVGNQPQHF	TRBJ1-5	TRBV7-2
CASSTGTGGPYNEQFF	TRBJ2-1	TRBV5-1
CASRNHLTPRGRYEQYF	TRBJ2-7	TRBV27
CASSSNRDEQYF	TRBJ2-7	TRBV7-2
CAISEQGYDQPQHF	TRBJ1-5	TRBV10-3
CASRPLMGIGANVLTF	TRBJ2-6	TRBV12-3/TRBV12-4
CASRYPDYNEQFF	TRBJ2-1	TRBV19
CASSYAASGRLNQPQHF	TRBJ1-5	TRBV6-5